Only a few counts were recorded for the clone carrying this T cell receptor beta chain. These data belong to a study of T cells after yellow fever vaccination. Trimming left V 3 bases short and J 4 bases short, with 13 bases between. Germline V CDR1 and CDR2: KGHSH, LQKENI. The CDR3 contains 16 residues. Using its own MiXCR run on the 5' RACE reads, TCRdb lists one record per CDR3 protein. The data show under 600,000 distinct CDR3 sequences, roughly 12% seen once. The chain links TRBV18 to TRBJ2-6, with D possibly TRBD2 on 6 matching bases. Sample: PBMCs, taken on the day of the yellow fever booster vaccination. The clonotype originates from a man aged 25-45 years who received the YFV17D yellow fever vaccine. The CDR3 here is CASSPPSGDGANVLTF. Written as DNA, the CDR3 is TGTGCCAGCTCACCGCCCTCGGGGGACGGGGCCAACGTCCTGACTTTC.